This T cell receptor beta chain emerged from a study of PD-1 blockade in classical Hodgkin lymphoma. Patients all relapsed after autologous stem cell transplantation, and there was variation in brentuximab vedotin exposure. This table comes from immunoSEQ multiplex PCR, and its TCRdb copy is limited to in-frame clones, with some not included. The sample contains about 100,000 clones, approximately 90% of which appear only once. The germline V gene has CDR1 SGHAT and CDR2 FQNNGV. Trimming cost V 6 bases and J 0 bases, with 11 bases left between them. There are 15 residues in the CDR3. The chain links TRBV11-2 to TRBJ2-2, with D possibly being TRBD2 (5 bases). The material sequenced was peripheral blood mononuclear cells (PBMCs), taken before the second cycle of nivolumab. The TCR sequence derives from a human donor with classical Hodgkin lymphoma. The CDR3, as DNA: TGTGCCAGCAGTTTTAGCGCCTCGAACACCGGGGAGCTGTTTTTT. Protein: CASSFSASNTGELFF.